This TCR beta chain was sequenced in a study of radiation and T cells in renal cell carcinoma. Study details: Nephrectomy followed 15 Gy stereotactic body radiation by 4 weeks. Findings and caveats of the study: From baseline, blood top tumor clonotypes peaked at 2 weeks post-radiation.

Concerning this clone itself: Its antigen is still unknown.

Regarding time point: blood 2 weeks post-SBRT. Treatment specified: 15 Gy SBRT to primary tumor, nephrectomy 4 weeks later. Serial blood draws occurred at baseline and 2 and 4 weeks post-SBRT. The patient's renal cell carcinoma had clear cell pathology. Looked up from germline, CDR1 is MNHEY and CDR2 is SMNVEV (reference sequence). V gave up 0 bases and J gave up 4 bases; unmatched junction bases: 5. The CDR3 covers 15 residues. TCRdb's copy holds only in-frame clones and misses some; the assay was immunoSEQ multiplex PCR. The sample yields 100,000 to 150,000 clones, roughly four fifths seen once. The receptor was derived from a man aged 50-60 years with renal cell carcinoma. Sequencing was performed on blood, taken from a patient whose treatment included radiotherapy and nephrectomy. The J gene is TRBJ1-1, the V gene TRBV27; 7 bases map to TRBD1. The chain's CDR3 is CASSLSRGLSTEAFF. The CDR3 nucleotides read TGTGCCAGCAGTTTATCGAGGGGGCTGAGCACTGAAGCTTTCTTT.